This T cell receptor beta chain was observed in a study of cytomegalovirus exposure and HLA in healthy donors. The CDR3 runs 15 residues. V lost 5 bases and J lost 0; bases outside the gene matches: 4. CDR1 is MNHEY, CDR2 SVGAGI, per germline. The PCR had 60 Vbeta and 13 Jbeta primers. The assay was immunoSEQ multiplex PCR, and TCRdb's table has in-frame clones only and misses some. This table has 110,000 to 150,000 clones, about 78% appearing once. This rearrangement joins TRBV6-5 to TRBJ2-7, with 10 bases lining up with TRBD2. This receptor was taken from a male donor in good health and CMV-seronegative. Sequenced material: PBMCs. CDR3 loop: CASSVSSGSSYEQYF. CDR3 coding DNA: TGTGCCAGCAGTGTGTCTAGCGGGAGCTCCTACGAGCAGTACTTC.